The sequence of this TCR beta chain was determined in a study of cytomegalovirus exposure and HLA in healthy donors. Whole-study results and caveats: A later analysis reportedly found that, within productive TCRs, an Asian-associated ancestry cluster had fewer N-insertions than the mean observed across the roughly 670 donors. The authors confirmed in vitro that a few CMV-associated chains were specific for CMV antigens.

About this clone itself: Its specificity is unknown.

PCR was performed using 60 Vbeta and 13 Jbeta primers. Data came from immunoSEQ multiplex PCR; TCRdb stores just in-frame clones and leaves some out. This sample's table reports roughly 30,000 clones. This TCR came from a female donor in good health and CMV-seronegative. The sequencing sample was made of PBMCs.

The CDR3 bases are TGTGCCATCAGTGAGGGGACACCACGTAGCAATCAGCCCCAGCATTTT. It yields the protein CAISEGTPRSNQPQHF. The gene calls are TRBV10-3 and TRBJ1-5; a weak D match, TRBD1 (6 bases). The V and J ends lost 2 bases and 0 bases respectively, with 11 bases between them. Per the germline V gene, CDR1 is ENHRY and CDR2 is SYGVKD. The CDR3 extends over 16 amino acids.